Below, 26 T cell receptor beta chains from the same sample are listed, as sequenced in a study of blood T cell repertoires in COVID-19. This table comes from immunoSEQ multiplex PCR, and its TCRdb copy is limited to in-frame clones, with some not included. The table records around 51,000 clones, 80% to 90% of them present only once. The sequencing sample was made of peripheral blood. The receptors derive from a woman aged 80 or older with acute or convalescent COVID-19.

V usage is TRBV5-1 and J usage is TRBJ2-3; 12 positions match TRBD2. After removal of 5 bases from V and 4 bases from J, the junction contained 8 bases not matched to a gene. This CDR3 spans 16 amino acids. The germline V gene has CDR1 SGHRS and CDR2 YFSETQ. CDR3: CASSSPSGGEADTQYF. The CDR3, as DNA: TGCGCCAGCAGTAGTCCTAGCGGGGGGGAGGCAGATACGCAGTATTTT.

The CDR3 protein is CASSSIGPRGKNIQYF. CDR3 bases: TGTGCCAGCAGCAGCATTGGGCCTAGGGGAAAAAACATTCAGTACTTC. The chain uses TRBV21-1 and TRBJ2-4; TRBD1 was called by the table and not checked on the DNA. TRBV21-1 is a known pseudogene. The CDR3 covers 16 residues.

This rearrangement joins TRBV5-6 to TRBJ2-5; 8 bases agree with TRBD1. There are 16 residues in the CDR3. In germline, CDR1 is SGHDT, CDR2 YYEEEE. V shed 4 bases, J shed 1 base, and the junction held 9 bases outside the gene matches. CDR3 nucleotides: TGTGCCAGCAGCCCAATGACAGGGGAGGCCCAAGAGACCCAGTACTTC. It codes for CASSPMTGEAQETQYF.

DNA for the CDR3: TGTGCTAGTGCCCCGGACAGGGGGATAAGCAATCAGCCCCAGCATTTT. Translated: CASAPDRGISNQPQHF. The chain links TRBV12-5 to TRBJ1-5; TRBD1 matches 10 bases. The V segment lost 7 bases and the J segment 1 base; nucleotides outside the gene matches: 7. CDR1 and CDR2 from the germline V gene are LGHNT and FRNRAP. The CDR3 totals 16 residues.

This clone was counted a single time. This sequence joins TRBV14 and TRBJ2-3, with TRBD1 matching over 8 bases. With 7 bases clipped from V and 0 bases from J, the junction kept 3 bases outside the gene matches. This CDR3 comprises 14 residues. Germline CDR1 and CDR2: SGHDN and FVKESK. CDR3 region: CASTRGLSTDTQYF. DNA for the CDR3: TGTGCCAGCACCAGGGGGCTTAGCACAGATACGCAGTATTTT.

This chain joins TRBV3-1 (or the pseudogene TRBV3-2) and TRBJ2-7; tentatively, D is TRBD2 (5 bases). Trimming removed 4 bases at V and 2 bases at J, with 12 bases between. Germline values: CDR1 LGHDT, CDR2 YNNKEL (reference sequence). The CDR3 runs to 14 residues. The CDR3 reads CASSRGSGTYEQYF. The CDR3 nucleotides read TGTGCCAGCAGCCGCGGGTCGGGAACCTACGAGCAGTACTTC.

The chain combines TRBV15 with TRBJ2-3; 12 bases line up with TRBD2. Trimming cost V 0 bases and J 0 bases; bases outside gene matches: 7. This CDR3 comprises 19 residues. Germline V gene data show CDR1 as LNHNV and CDR2 as YYDKDF (reference sequence). The CDR3 loop is CATSRDGLAGTASTDTQYF. The CDR3 DNA sequence: TGTGCCACCAGCAGAGATGGACTAGCGGGGACGGCTAGCACAGATACGCAGTATTTT.

This rearrangement joins TRBV3-1 (or the pseudogene TRBV3-2) to TRBJ1-1; the D gene is possibly TRBD1 (5 bases). The length of the CDR3 is 14 residues. The V gene's germline CDR1 is LGHDT and CDR2 YNNKEL (reference sequence). Trimming took 0 bases from V and 9 from J, leaving 14 bases between them. CDR3 bases: TGTGCCAGCAGCCAAGAAAGGGACGGAGGGAAAGCTTTCTTT. It specifies CASSQERDGGKAFF.

This clone was detected only once. This chain joins TRBV3-1 (or the pseudogene TRBV3-2) and TRBJ1-6; perhaps TRBD1 as D (5 bases). This CDR3 is built from 16 residues. The germline V gene encodes CDR1 LGHDT and CDR2 YNNKEL (reference sequence). V shed 1 base and J shed 7 bases, with 14 bases lying between them. The CDR3 sequence is CASSQGDYMGNSPLHF. The CDR3 DNA sequence: TGTGCCAGCAGCCAAGGGGACTACATGGGGAATTCACCCCTCCACTTT.

The chain links TRBV30 to TRBJ2-2; perhaps TRBD2 as D (6 bases). Germline CDR1 and CDR2: GTSNPN and SVGIG (reference sequence). The CDR3 extends over 15 amino acids. Between the trimmed V and J ends, which lost 5 bases and 4 bases, there was a span of 17 bases. The CDR3 region has the DNA TGTGCCTGGGCCCTGAGAGGGGAGGTCACCGGGGAGCTGTTTTTT. Residues: CAWALRGEVTGELFF.

The chain recombines TRBV29-1 with TRBJ2-5; TRBD1 might be the D (6 bases). This CDR3 contains 14 residues. The V gene lost 4 bases and the J gene lost 4 bases, with 16 bases spanning the gap. Per germline, CDR1 SQVTM and CDR2 ANQGSEA. DNA of the CDR3: TGCAGCGTTGGGGGCAGGGGTTATTTAGAGACCCAGTACTTC. As protein: CSVGGRGYLETQYF.

The rearrangement joins TRBV4-1 to TRBJ2-2; 9 positions agree with TRBD1. This CDR3 spans 17 amino acids. Germline V gene data show CDR1 as MGHRA and CDR2 as YSYEKL. V dropped 3 bases and J dropped 2; count of bases not matched to a gene: 7. CDR3 loop: CASSHPPDRGNTGELFF. The CDR3 DNA is TGCGCCAGCAGCCACCCGCCGGACAGGGGAAACACCGGGGAGCTGTTTTTT.

The gene calls are TRBV16 and TRBJ1-1; a weak D match, TRBD1 (5 bases). V was cut by 1 base and J by 1 base, with 7 bases left in between. The germline CDR1 and CDR2 sequences are KGHSY and FQNENV. This CDR3 is 14 amino acids long. This CDR3 reads CASSQWGGNTEAFF. The CDR3 DNA reads as TGTGCCAGCAGCCAATGGGGGGGGAACACTGAAGCTTTCTTT. The entire variable domain, with the rest obtained from reference TRBV16 and TRBJ1-1, is as follows: GEEVAQTPKHLVRGEGQKAKLYCAPIKGHSYVFWYQQVLKNEFKFLISFQNENVFDETGMPKERFSAKCLPNSPCSLEIQATKLEDSAVYFCASSQWGGNTEAFFGQGTRLTVV.

This clone has a handful of counts. The J gene is TRBJ1-3, the V gene TRBV2; 10 nucleotides line up with TRBD1. From germline, CDR1 is SNHLY and CDR2 FYNNEI. The CDR3 spans 14 residues. Unmatched junction bases numbered 7, after V lost 7 bases and J lost 7 bases. The CDR3 sequence is CASTQTGGRNTIYF. CDR3 bases: TGTGCCAGCACCCAGACAGGGGGCAGGAACACCATATATTTT.

The chain employs TRBV12-3 or TRBV12-4 and TRBJ1-1; D is possibly TRBD1 (5 bases). Deletions cut 4 bases from V and 6 bases from J, with 12 bases between. CDR3 length: 13 amino acids. The CDR3 DNA is TGTGCCAGCAGTTGGGGGGGTGGGTCTGAAGCTTTCTTT. Translated, it gives CASSWGGGSEAFF.

This clone appeared a few times. The rearrangement links TRBV19 to TRBJ2-5; weak D call: TRBD2 (7 bases). Germline V CDR1 and CDR2: LNHDA, SQIVND (reference sequence). V lost 1 base and J 5 bases, leaving 11 bases between the germline ends. The CDR3 covers 14 residues. CDR3 DNA sequence: TGTGCCAGTAGTATAGGGGGGGGCCTCGAGACCCAGTACTTC. Translating gives CASSIGGGLETQYF.

This chain connects TRBV5-1 to TRBJ1-1; 12 nucleotides align to TRBD1. Germline V lookup: CDR1 SGHRS, CDR2 YFSETQ. V dropped 4 bases and J dropped 11; count of bases not matched to a gene: 6. The CDR3 has 13 amino acids. The CDR3 reads CASSPGQGAGAFF. The CDR3 bases are TGCGCCAGCAGCCCGGGACAGGGGGCCGGGGCTTTCTTT.

This clone was observed a single time. The chain has TRBV30 and TRBJ2-7; D possibly corresponds to TRBD1 (6 bases). Trimming stripped 0 bases from V and 0 bases from J, with 9 bases between. Germline values: CDR1 GTSNPN, CDR2 SVGIG (reference sequence). The CDR3 has 14 residues. CDR3 coding DNA: TGTGCCTGGAGTGTAAAGGACAGCTCCTACGAGCAGTACTTC. Its translation: CAWSVKDSSYEQYF. The variable domain in full, completed from reference TRBV30 and TRBJ2-7, reads SQTIHQWPATLVQPVGSPLSLECTVEGTSNPNLYWYRQAAGRGLQLLFYSVGIGQISSEVPQNLSASRPQDRQFILSSKKLLLSDSGFYLCAWSVKDSSYEQYFGPGTRLTVT.

V usage is TRBV28 and J usage is TRBJ1-5, with a weak D call TRBD1 (5 bases). The germline gives CDR1 MDHEN, CDR2 SYDVKM. This CDR3 contains 12 residues. Trimming removed 6 bases from V and 7 bases from J, with 10 bases in between. In DNA form, the CDR3 reads TGTGCCAGCAGAGGGGTAGGACAGCCCCAGCATTTT. This encodes CASRGVGQPQHF.

This clone came up a few times. The V call is TRBV2, the J call TRBJ1-3; D unresolved. CDR1 SNHLY and CDR2 FYNNEI come from the germline V gene. The CDR3 runs to 14 residues. Trimming pared 5 bases from V and 0 bases from J, leaving 8 bases between. CDR3 coding DNA: TGTGCCAGCAGTCAGATTAACTCTGGAAACACCATATATTTT. Its protein product is CASSQINSGNTIYF.

The genes are TRBV28 and TRBJ2-2; D not resolved. This CDR3 spans 11 amino acids. V was pared by 4 bases and J by 9 bases, with 6 bases between. Germline V gene sequence: CDR1 MDHEN, CDR2 SYDVKM. CDR3 sequence: CASSSLRELFF. The CDR3 region has the DNA TGTGCCAGCAGTTCCCTAAGGGAGCTGTTTTTT.

The J gene is TRBJ1-1, the V gene TRBV3-1 (or the pseudogene TRBV3-2), with a weak D call TRBD1 (6 bases). With 2 bases removed from V and 3 bases from J, the gap between germline ends came to 10 bases. CDR1 is LGHDT and CDR2 is YNNKEL in the germline V gene (reference sequence). This CDR3 has 14 residues. The chain's CDR3 is CASSQLDSYTEAFF. The DNA for the CDR3 is TGTGCCAGCAGCCAACTGGACAGTTACACTGAAGCTTTCTTT.

The V gene is TRBV5-6, the J gene TRBJ1-6; 10 bases agree with TRBD1. V lost 0 bases to trimming and J lost 9 bases; unmatched junction nucleotides: 0. Germline assignment: CDR1 SGHDT and CDR2 YYEEEE. The length of the CDR3 is 14 residues. CDR3: CASSLGDRGSPLHF. For the CDR3, the DNA is TGTGCCAGCAGCTTGGGGGACAGGGGTTCACCCCTCCACTTT.

The chain is built from TRBV5-1 and TRBJ1-1; D remains unclear. This CDR3 is built from 14 residues. Trimming pared 3 bases from V and 1 base from J, leaving 10 bases between. Germline V gene sequence: CDR1 SGHRS, CDR2 YFSETQ. The CDR3 nucleotides read TGCGCCAGCAGCTCCGTTACGGGGAACACTGAAGCTTTCTTT. Translating gives CASSSVTGNTEAFF.

V usage is TRBV25-1 and J usage is TRBJ1-3; D not certain. Trimming left V 9 bases short and J 0 bases short, with 15 bases between. The length of the CDR3 is 15 residues. Per germline, CDR1 MGHDK and CDR2 SYGVNS. The CDR3 spells CASTPPRSSGNTIYF. The CDR3 DNA reads TGTGCCAGTACCCCACCCCGCAGCTCTGGAAACACCATATATTTT. The variable domain in full, completed from reference TRBV25-1 and TRBJ1-3, reads EADIYQTPRYLVIGTGKKITLECSQTMGHDKMYWYQQDPGMELHLIHYSYGVNSTEKGDLSSESTVSRIRTEHFPLTLESARPSHTSQYLCASTPPRSSGNTIYFGEGSWLTVV.

The chain links TRBV19 to TRBJ2-5; possible D gene TRBD1, 6 bases. Germline-derived CDR1 and CDR2 are LNHDA and SQIVND (reference sequence). This CDR3 spans 16 amino acids. Trimming took 4 bases from V and 2 from J, leaving 17 bases between them. The CDR3 spells CASSTLTGSRQETQYF. The CDR3, as DNA: TGTGCCAGTAGTACGTTAACAGGGTCGAGGCAAGAGACCCAGTACTTC.